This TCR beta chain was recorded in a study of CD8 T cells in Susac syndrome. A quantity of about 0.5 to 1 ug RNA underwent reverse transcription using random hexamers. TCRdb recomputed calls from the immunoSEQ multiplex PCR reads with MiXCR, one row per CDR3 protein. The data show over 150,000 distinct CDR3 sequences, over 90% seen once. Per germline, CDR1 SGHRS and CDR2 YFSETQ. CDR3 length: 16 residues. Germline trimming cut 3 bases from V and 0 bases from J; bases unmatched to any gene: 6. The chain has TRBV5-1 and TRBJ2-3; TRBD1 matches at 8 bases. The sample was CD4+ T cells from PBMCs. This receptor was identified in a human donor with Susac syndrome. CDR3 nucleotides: TGCGCCAGCAGCTCCCGACAGGGGTCAAGCACAGATACGCAGTATTTT. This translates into CASSSRQGSSTDTQYF.